The source of this T cell receptor beta chain is a study of blood T cell repertoires in COVID-19. About the research overall: The samples span acute and convalescent COVID-19 from the United States, Italy and Spain.

The study drew participants aged about 18 to 95 years from some 24 US areas. Clinical histories supplied by participants themselves formed the basis of cohort assignment. Original analysis: Quantification of nucleated cells was approximated via reference gene primer amplification. Sequencing used immunoSEQ multiplex PCR; TCRdb keeps in-frame clones, though not all of them. The D gene and trimming were derived from the DNA, and the V and J assignments and clone size from that table. In the table there are 330,000 or so clones, approximately 91% of which are singletons. The sequencing input was PBMCs or T cells enriched from blood (not recorded which). The source of this sequence is a woman in her thirties who had been exposed to COVID-19.

The CDR3 DNA reads as TGTGCTAGTGGTACCGGGACTAGCGGGGCGAACACCGGGGAGCTGTTTTTT. Translating gives CASGTGTSGANTGELFF. The chain carries TRBV12-5 and TRBJ2-2, with TRBD2 matching over 13 bases. The CDR3 loop spans 17 amino acids. CDR1 and CDR2 from the germline V gene are LGHNT and FRNRAP. J gave up 0 bases and V 5 bases, and 3 bases lay outside the gene matches.